This TCR beta chain stems from a study of CD8 T cells in Susac syndrome. 0.5 to 1 ug RNA was reverse transcribed with random hexamers. TCRdb used MiXCR to reprocess the immunoSEQ multiplex PCR reads, holding one entry per CDR3 protein. The sample lists 150,000 to 200,000 distinct CDR3 sequences, about 94% occurring once. The origin of this receptor is a human donor with multiple sclerosis. Sequencing was carried out using CD4+ T cells from PBMCs.

The CDR3 is CASSLRQGANNSPLHF. CDR3 in DNA: TGTGCCAGCAGCTTGAGGCAGGGGGCAAATAATTCACCCCTCCACTTT. The chain employs TRBV7-6 and TRBJ1-6; 8 positions match TRBD1. The CDR3 sequence is 16 residues long. The ends lost 3 bases at V and 5 bases at J; junction bases unmatched: 6. Germline lookup yields CDR1 SGHVS and CDR2 FNYEAQ. Filled out from reference TRBV7-6 and TRBJ1-6, the complete variable domain reads GAGVSQSPRYKVTKRGQDVALRCDPISGHVSLYWYRQALGQGPEFLTYFNYEAQQDKSGLPNDRFSAERPEGSISTLTIQRTEQRDSAMYRCASSLRQGANNSPLHFGNGTRLTVT.